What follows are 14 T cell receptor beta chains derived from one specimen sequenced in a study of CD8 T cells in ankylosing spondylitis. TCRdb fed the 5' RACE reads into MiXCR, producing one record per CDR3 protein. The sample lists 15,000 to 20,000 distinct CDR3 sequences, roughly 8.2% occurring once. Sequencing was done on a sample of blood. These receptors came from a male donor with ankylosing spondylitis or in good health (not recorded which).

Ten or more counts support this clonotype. CDR3 DNA: TGTGCCAGCAGCCTCTGGACAGGGGAGAACTATGGCTACACCTTC. It is translated as CASSLWTGENYGYTF. The V call is TRBV11-1, the J call TRBJ1-2; 9 bases are shared with TRBD1. The ends lost 5 bases at V and 2 bases at J; junction bases unmatched: 6. The CDR3 consists of 15 residues. Looked up from germline, CDR1 is SGHAT and CDR2 is FQDESV (reference sequence).

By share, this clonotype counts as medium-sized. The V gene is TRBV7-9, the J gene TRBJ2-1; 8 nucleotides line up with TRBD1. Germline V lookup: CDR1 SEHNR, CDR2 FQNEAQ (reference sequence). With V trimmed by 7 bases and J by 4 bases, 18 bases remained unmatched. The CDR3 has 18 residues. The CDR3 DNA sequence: TGTGCCAGCAACCCAGTGGGACAGGACGATGCTGATTACAATGAGCAGTTCTTC. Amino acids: CASNPVGQDDADYNEQFF.

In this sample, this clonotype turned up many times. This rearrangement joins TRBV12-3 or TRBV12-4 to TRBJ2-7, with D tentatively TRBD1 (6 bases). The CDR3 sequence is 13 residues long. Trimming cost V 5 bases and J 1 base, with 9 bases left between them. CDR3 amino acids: CASSPGQSYEQYV. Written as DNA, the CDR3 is TGTGCCAGCAGTCCAGGACAGTCCTACGAGCAGTACGTC.

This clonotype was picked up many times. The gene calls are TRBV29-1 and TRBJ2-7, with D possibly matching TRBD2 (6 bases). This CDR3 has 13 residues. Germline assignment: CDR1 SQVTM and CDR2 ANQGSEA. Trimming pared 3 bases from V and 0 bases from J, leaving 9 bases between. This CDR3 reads CSVDYGGSYEQYF. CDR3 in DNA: TGCAGCGTTGATTACGGGGGCTCCTACGAGCAGTACTTC.

CDR3 amino acids: CASSLDGTNTGELFF. The CDR3 DNA sequence: TGCGCCAGCAGCTTGGACGGGACGAACACCGGGGAGCTGTTTTTT. This rearrangement joins TRBV5-1 to TRBJ2-2; weak D call: TRBD2 (5 bases). Germline V lookup: CDR1 SGHRS, CDR2 YFSETQ. Trimming took 0 bases from V and 0 from J, leaving 6 bases between them. The CDR3 extends over 15 amino acids. Full variable domain (rest looked up from reference TRBV5-1 and TRBJ2-2): KAGVTQTPRYLIKTRGQQVTLSCSPISGHRSVSWYQQTPGQGLQFLFEYFSETQRNKGNFPGRFSGRQFSNSRSEMNVSTLELGDSALYLCASSLDGTNTGELFFGEGSRLTVL.

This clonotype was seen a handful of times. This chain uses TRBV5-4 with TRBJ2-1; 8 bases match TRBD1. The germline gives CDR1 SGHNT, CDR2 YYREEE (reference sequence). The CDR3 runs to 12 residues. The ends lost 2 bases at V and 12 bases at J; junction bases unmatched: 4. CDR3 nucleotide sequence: TGTGCCAGCAGCTTCGGACAGGGAACGCAGTTCTTC. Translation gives CASSFGQGTQFF.

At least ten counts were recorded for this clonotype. CDR3 in amino acids: CASSLGLGGTPLHF. The DNA for the CDR3 is TGTGCCAGCAGTTTAGGACTCGGCGGAACACCCCTCCACTTT. The chain joins TRBV12-3 or TRBV12-4 to TRBJ1-6; no clear D. This CDR3 comprises 14 residues. The V end was cut by 1 base, the J end by 11 bases, with 12 bases between.

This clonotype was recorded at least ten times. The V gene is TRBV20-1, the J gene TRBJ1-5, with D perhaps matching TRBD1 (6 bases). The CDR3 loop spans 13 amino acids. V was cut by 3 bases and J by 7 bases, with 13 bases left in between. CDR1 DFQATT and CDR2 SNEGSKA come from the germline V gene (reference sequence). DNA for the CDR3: TGCAGTGCTAGTAAGGGGGTGGGCCAGCCCCAGCATTTT. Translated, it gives CSASKGVGQPQHF.

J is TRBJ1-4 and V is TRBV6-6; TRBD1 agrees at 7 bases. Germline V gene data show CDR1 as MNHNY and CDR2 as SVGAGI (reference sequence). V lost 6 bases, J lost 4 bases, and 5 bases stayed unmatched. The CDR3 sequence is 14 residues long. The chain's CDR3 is CASRVTGNNEKLFF. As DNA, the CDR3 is TGTGCCAGCAGAGTGACAGGGAATAATGAAAAACTGTTTTTT.

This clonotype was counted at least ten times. The CDR3 sequence: CASSLAIGQGASSGANVLTF. In nucleotides, the CDR3 is TGCGCCAGCAGCTTGGCCATCGGACAGGGGGCTTCCTCTGGGGCCAACGTCCTGACTTTC. The genes are TRBV5-1 and TRBJ2-6, with TRBD1 matching over 11 bases. Germline-derived CDR1 and CDR2 are SGHRS and YFSETQ. V trimming: 0 bases; J trimming: 0 bases; junction bases outside the gene matches: 8. CDR3 size: 20 residues.

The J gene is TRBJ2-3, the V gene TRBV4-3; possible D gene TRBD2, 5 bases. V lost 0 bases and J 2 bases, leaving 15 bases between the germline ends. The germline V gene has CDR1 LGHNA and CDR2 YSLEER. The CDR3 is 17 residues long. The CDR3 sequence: CASSQDGSSRHTDTQYF. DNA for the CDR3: TGCGCCAGCAGCCAAGATGGGTCTAGCAGACACACAGATACGCAGTATTTT.

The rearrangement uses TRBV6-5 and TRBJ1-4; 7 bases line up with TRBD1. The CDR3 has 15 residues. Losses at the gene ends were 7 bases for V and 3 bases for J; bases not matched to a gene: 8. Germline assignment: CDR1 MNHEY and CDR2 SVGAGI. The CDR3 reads CASKMQGGSNEKLFF. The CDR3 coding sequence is TGTGCCAGCAAGATGCAGGGGGGCTCTAATGAAAAACTGTTTTTT.

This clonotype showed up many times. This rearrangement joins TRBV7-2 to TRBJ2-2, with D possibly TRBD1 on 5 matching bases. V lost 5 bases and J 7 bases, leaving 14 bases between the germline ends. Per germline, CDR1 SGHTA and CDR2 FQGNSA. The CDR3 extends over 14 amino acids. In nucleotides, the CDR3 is TGTGCCAGCAGCCATACTCAGGGTTACGGGGAGCTGTTTTTT. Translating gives CASSHTQGYGELFF.

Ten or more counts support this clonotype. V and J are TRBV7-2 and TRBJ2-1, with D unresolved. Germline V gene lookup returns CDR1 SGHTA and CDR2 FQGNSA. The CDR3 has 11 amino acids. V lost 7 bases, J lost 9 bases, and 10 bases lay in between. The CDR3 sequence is CASTLQAEQFF. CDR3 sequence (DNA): TGTGCCAGCACCCTCCAGGCTGAGCAGTTCTTC. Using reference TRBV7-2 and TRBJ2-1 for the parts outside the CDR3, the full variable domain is GAGVSQSPSNKVTEKGKDVELRCDPISGHTALYWYRQSLGQGLEFLIYFQGNSAPDKSGLPSDRFSAERTGGSVSTLTIQRTQQEDSAVYLCASTLQAEQFFGPGTRLTVL.